Listed here is a single T cell receptor (beta chain). The antigen is unknown. Germline and junction disagree at one end, which may indicate a read error. The data belong to a study of tumor-infiltrating lymphocytes in primary liver carcinoma. Study summary: Each of the samples returned roughly 3.5 to 7.13 million productive TCRbeta reads (a yield similar across tissue types). Whole-study findings and limits: Blood trailed tumors significantly in top-250-clone fraction (p = 0.039). There were only about 7.5-25% of top clones found in all five tumor regions.

With roughly 500 ng total RNA as template and a constant-region primer, TCR beta cDNA was made. Libraries of TCR beta came from three nested multiplex PCR rounds with slightly modified ARM-PCR. Both of the initial two PCR rounds ran for around 9 cycles and employed TRBV1-TRBV30 forward primers alongside a C-beta reverse primer. TCRdb passed the multiplex PCR reads through MiXCR, listing each CDR3 protein once. The sample consists of over 45,000 distinct CDR3 sequences, about two thirds of them appearing once. Unsorted bulk tissue (roughly 19-31 mg) underwent RNA and DNA co-extraction. Sampling targeted five separate regions of each tumor, which included the tumor centre. The CDR3 has 12 amino acids. Germline lookup yields CDR1 SQVTM and CDR2 ANQGSEA.

J is TRBJ2-1 and V is TRBV29-1; possibly TRBD2 for D (6 bases). This clonotype was obtained from a man aged 40-49 years with primary liver carcinoma and hepatitis B virus infection. Sequencing was carried out using liver tumor tissue from sampling region 5. Subset specified: tumor region T5, tumor centre. The CDR3 spells CGVSQDYNEQLF. CDR3 DNA sequence: TGCGGCGTTTCACAGGACTACAATGAGCAGTTATTC.